The clone carrying this T cell receptor beta chain was seen ten or more times. The source of the sample is a study of blood T cells in healthy people across ages. For the second PCR, which ran for about 6 to 12 cycles, a sample-barcoded 5' primer and a J-beta primer mix were used. TCRdb analysed the 5' RACE reads with MiXCR anew, one entry per CDR3 protein. The sample consists of approximately 490,000 distinct CDR3 sequences, nearly 25% of them appearing once. V lost 5 bases to trimming and J lost 1 base; unmatched junction nucleotides: 6. The CDR3 sequence is 16 residues long. The germline V gene encodes CDR1 SEHNR and CDR2 FQNEAQ (reference sequence). These data are also associated with another study on T cells of mothers and their children.

The TCR was taken from a boy aged 5-17 years in good health. Specimen: blood. The chain uses TRBV7-9 and TRBJ2-2, with 8 nucleotides matching TRBD1. In DNA, the CDR3 is TGTGCCAGCAGCCGGGCCGGGACAGGGAACACCGGGGAGCTGTTTTTT. It yields the protein CASSRAGTGNTGELFF.